The text below deals with one T cell receptor beta chain. The data derive from a study of blood T cell repertoires in COVID-19. Original processing notes: Estimation of nucleated cell counts relied on the amplification of reference gene primers. Libraries were prepared by immunoSEQ multiplex PCR; TCRdb keeps only in-frame clonotypes and omits some of them. V, J and clone size derive from that table, while D and trimming were established from the DNA sequence. The table shows roughly 230,000 clones, with 85% occurring only once. V lost 6 bases and J lost 4, with 12 bases in between. The CDR3 contains 13 residues. Germline assignment: CDR1 SEHNR and CDR2 FQNEAQ (reference sequence).

V and J are TRBV7-9 and TRBJ1-1; a possible D gene is TRBD1 (5 bases). This sequence was found in a man aged 50-60 years with COVID-19, enrolled during active disease. The specimen sequenced was peripheral blood. CDR3 bases: TGTGCCAGCAGTCCTCTACAGGCCACTGAAGCTTTCTTT. Translation gives CASSPLQATEAFF.